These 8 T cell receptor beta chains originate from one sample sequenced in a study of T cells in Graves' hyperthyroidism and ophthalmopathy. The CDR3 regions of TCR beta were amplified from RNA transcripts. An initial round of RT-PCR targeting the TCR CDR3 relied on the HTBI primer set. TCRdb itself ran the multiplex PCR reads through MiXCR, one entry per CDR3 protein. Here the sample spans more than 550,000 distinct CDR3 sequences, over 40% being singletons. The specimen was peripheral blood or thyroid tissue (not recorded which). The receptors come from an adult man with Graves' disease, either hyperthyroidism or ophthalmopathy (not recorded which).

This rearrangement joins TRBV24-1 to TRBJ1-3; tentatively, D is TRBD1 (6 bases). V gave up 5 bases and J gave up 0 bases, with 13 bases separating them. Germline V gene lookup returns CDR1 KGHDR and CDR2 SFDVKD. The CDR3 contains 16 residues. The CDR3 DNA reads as TGTGCCACCAGTGGGGCCCCAGGGGACTCTGGAAACACCATATATTTT. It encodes CATSGAPGDSGNTIYF.

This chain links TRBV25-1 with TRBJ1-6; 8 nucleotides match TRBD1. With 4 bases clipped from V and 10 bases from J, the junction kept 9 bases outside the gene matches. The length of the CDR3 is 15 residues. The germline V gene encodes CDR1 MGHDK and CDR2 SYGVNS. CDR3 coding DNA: TGTGCCAGCAGTGTATACGGACAGGGAGAGTCACCCCTCCACTTT. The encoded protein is CASSVYGQGESPLHF. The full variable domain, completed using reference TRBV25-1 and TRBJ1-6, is EADIYQTPRYLVIGTGKKITLECSQTMGHDKMYWYQQDPGMELHLIHYSYGVNSTEKGDLSSESTVSRIRTEHFPLTLESARPSHTSQYLCASSVYGQGESPLHFGNGTRLTVT.

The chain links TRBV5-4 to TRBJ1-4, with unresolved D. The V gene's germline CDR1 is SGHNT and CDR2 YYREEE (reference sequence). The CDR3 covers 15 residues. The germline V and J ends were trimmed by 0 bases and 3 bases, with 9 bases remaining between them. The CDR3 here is CASSLGPGANEKLFF. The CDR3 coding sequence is TGTGCCAGCAGCTTGGGCCCCGGGGCTAATGAAAAACTGTTTTTT.

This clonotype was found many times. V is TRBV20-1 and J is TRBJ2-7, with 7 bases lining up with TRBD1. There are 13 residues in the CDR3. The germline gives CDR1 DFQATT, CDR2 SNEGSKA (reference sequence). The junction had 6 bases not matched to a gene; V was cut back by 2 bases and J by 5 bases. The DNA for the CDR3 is TGCAGTGCTAGAAAAGGGGGCGCCGACGAGCAGTACTTC. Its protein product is CSARKGGADEQYF.

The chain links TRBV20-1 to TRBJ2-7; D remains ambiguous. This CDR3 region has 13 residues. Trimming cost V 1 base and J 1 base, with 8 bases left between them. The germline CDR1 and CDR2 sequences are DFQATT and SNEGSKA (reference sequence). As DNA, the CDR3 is TGCAGTGCTAGAGGGGCAGTTTCCTACGAGCAGTACTTC. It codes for CSARGAVSYEQYF.

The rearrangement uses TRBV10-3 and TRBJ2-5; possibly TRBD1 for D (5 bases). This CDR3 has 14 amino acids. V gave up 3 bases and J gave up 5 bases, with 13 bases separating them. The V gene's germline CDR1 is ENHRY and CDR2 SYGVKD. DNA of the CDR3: TGTGCCATCAGTGACAAGGGGCAGATGGAGACCCAGTACTTC. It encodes CAISDKGQMETQYF.

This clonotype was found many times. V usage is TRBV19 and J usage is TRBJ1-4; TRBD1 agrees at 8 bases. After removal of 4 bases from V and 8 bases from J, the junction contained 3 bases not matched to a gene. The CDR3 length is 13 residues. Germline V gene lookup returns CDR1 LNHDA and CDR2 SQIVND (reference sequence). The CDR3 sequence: CASSTGGKEKLFF. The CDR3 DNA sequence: TGTGCCAGTAGTACAGGGGGCAAGGAAAAACTGTTTTTT.

CDR3 residues: CASSLGLARETQHF. For the CDR3, the DNA is TGTGCCAGCAGCTTAGGCCTAGCCCGGGAGACCCAGCATTTT. The V gene is TRBV11-2, the J gene TRBJ1-5; D gene ambiguous. Germline values: CDR1 SGHAT, CDR2 FQNNGV. The ends were cut back, 1 base at V and 11 bases at J, with 15 bases in the middle. CDR3 length: 14 residues.